This T cell receptor beta chain comes out of a study of cytomegalovirus exposure and HLA in healthy donors. Study-wide results and caveats: Cytomegalovirus status, reportedly, was diagnosed with high specificity and sensitivity by the classifier. There were 164 TCR beta chains listed as cytomegalovirus-associated.

Comment on this clone: The antigen is undetermined.

Trimming cost V 0 bases and J 3 bases; bases outside gene matches: 6. This CDR3 comprises 15 residues. Germline values: CDR1 SGHRS, CDR2 YFSETQ. 60 Vbeta and 13 Jbeta primers were used in PCR. Libraries were prepared by immunoSEQ multiplex PCR; TCRdb keeps only in-frame clonotypes and omits some of them. The data contain 130,000 or so clones, roughly 78% of them seen just once; the ten biggest clones take up roughly 5.9%. Sequenced material: PBMCs. This chain links TRBV5-1 with TRBJ2-7; 7 bases align to TRBD1. The receptor comes from a woman aged 40 to 50 in good health and CMV-seronegative. The CDR3 DNA follows: TGCGCCAGCAGCTTGGTCCCCGGGACAGTCTACGAGCAGTACTTC. Its translation: CASSLVPGTVYEQYF.